This T cell receptor (beta chain) was obtained from a study of blood T cell repertoires in COVID-19. On the study more broadly: Acute and convalescent COVID-19 specimens originated in the United States, Italy and Spain.

With V trimmed by 6 bases and J by 0 bases, 9 bases remained unmatched. This CDR3 comprises 16 residues. CDR1 and CDR2 (germline): SNHLY, FYNNEI. Generated by immunoSEQ multiplex PCR, the TCRdb table keeps only in-frame clones and is missing some. The table shows some 53,000 clones, with less than 95% occurring only once. The clonotype comes from a human donor in a cohort sampled during active COVID-19. Source material: peripheral blood. The chain couples TRBV2 to TRBJ2-3; 7 positions match TRBD2. This CDR3 is CASRREEVSSTDTQYF. As DNA, the CDR3 is TGTGCCAGCAGACGGGAGGAAGTGTCTAGCACAGATACGCAGTATTTT.